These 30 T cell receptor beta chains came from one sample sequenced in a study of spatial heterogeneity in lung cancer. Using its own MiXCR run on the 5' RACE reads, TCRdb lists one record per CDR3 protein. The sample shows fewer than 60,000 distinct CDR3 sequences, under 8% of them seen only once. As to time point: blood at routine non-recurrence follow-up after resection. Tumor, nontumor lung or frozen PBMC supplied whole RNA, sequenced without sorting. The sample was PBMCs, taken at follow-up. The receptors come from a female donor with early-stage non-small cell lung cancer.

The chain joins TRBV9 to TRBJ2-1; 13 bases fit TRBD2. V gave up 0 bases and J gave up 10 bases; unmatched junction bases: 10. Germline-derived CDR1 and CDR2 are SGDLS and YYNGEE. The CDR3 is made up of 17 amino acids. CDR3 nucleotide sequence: TGTGCCAGCAGCGTAGCTACGACTAGCGGGGGGCCTGGGGAGCAGTTCTTC. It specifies CASSVATTSGGPGEQFF.

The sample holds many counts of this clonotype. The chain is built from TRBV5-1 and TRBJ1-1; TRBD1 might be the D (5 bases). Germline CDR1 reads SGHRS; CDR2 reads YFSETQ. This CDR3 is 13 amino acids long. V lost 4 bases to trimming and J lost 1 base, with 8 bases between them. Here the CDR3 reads CASSPTGNTEAFF. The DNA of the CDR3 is TGCGCCAGCAGCCCAACAGGGAACACTGAAGCTTTCTTT. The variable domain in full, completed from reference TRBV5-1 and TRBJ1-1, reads KAGVTQTPRYLIKTRGQQVTLSCSPISGHRSVSWYQQTPGQGLQFLFEYFSETQRNKGNFPGRFSGRQFSNSRSEMNVSTLELGDSALYLCASSPTGNTEAFFGQGTRLTVV.

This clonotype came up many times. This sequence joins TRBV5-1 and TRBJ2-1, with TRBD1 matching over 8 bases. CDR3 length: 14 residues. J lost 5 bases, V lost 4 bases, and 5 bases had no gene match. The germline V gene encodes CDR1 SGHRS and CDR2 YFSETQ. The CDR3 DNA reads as TGCGCCAGCAGCATTACAGGGGGGAACAATGAGCAGTTCTTC. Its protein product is CASSITGGNNEQFF. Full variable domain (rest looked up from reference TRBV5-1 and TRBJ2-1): KAGVTQTPRYLIKTRGQQVTLSCSPISGHRSVSWYQQTPGQGLQFLFEYFSETQRNKGNFPGRFSGRQFSNSRSEMNVSTLELGDSALYLCASSITGGNNEQFFGPGTRLTVL.

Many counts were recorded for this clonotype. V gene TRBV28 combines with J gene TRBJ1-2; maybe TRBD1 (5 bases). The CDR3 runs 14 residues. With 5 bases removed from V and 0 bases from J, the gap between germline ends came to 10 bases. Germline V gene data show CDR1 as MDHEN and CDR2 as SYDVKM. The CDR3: CASSQGRANYGYTF. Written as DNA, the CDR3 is TGTGCCAGCAGTCAGGGAAGGGCTAACTATGGCTACACCTTC.

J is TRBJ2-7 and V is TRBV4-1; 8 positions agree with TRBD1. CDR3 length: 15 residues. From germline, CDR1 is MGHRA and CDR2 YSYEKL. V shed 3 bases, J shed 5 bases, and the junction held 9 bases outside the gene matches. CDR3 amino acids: CASSQRDDRGHEQYF. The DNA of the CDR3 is TGCGCCAGCAGCCAGCGTGATGACAGGGGCCACGAGCAGTACTTC.

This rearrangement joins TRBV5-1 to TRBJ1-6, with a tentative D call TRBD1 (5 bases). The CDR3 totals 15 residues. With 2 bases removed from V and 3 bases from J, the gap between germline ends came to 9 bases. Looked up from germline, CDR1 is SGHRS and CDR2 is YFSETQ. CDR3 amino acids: CASSFWDCYNSPLHF. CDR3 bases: TGCGCCAGCAGCTTCTGGGACTGCTATAATTCACCCCTCCACTTT. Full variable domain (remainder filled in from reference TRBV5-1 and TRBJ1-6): KAGVTQTPRYLIKTRGQQVTLSCSPISGHRSVSWYQQTPGQGLQFLFEYFSETQRNKGNFPGRFSGRQFSNSRSEMNVSTLELGDSALYLCASSFWDCYNSPLHFGNGTRLTVT.

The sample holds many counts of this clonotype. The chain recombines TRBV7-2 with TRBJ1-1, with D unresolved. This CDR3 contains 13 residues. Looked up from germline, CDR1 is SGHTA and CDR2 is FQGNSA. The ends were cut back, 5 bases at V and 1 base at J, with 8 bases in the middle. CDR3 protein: CASSVTTNTEAFF. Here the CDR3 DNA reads TGTGCCAGCAGCGTGACCACGAACACTGAAGCTTTCTTT.

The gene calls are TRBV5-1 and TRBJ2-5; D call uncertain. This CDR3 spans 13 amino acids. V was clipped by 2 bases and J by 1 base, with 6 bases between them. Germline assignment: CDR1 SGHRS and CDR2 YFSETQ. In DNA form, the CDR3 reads TGCGCCAGCAGCTTTACGCCCCAAGAGACCCAGTACTTC. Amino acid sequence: CASSFTPQETQYF.

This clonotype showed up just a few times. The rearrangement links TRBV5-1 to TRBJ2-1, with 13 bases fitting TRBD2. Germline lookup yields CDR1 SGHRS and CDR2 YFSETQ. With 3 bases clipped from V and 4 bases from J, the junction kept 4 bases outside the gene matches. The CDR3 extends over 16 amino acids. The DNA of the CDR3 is TGCGCCAGCAGCTCGGGGACTAGCGGGGTTTACAATGAGCAGTTCTTC. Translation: CASSSGTSGVYNEQFF.

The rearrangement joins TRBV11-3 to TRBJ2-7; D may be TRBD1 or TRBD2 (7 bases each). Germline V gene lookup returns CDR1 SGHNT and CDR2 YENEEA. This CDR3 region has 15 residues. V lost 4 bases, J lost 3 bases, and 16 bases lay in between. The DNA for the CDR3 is TGTGCCAGCAGCTCCTCGACAGGGAGGGACTACGAGCAGTACTTC. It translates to CASSSSTGRDYEQYF.

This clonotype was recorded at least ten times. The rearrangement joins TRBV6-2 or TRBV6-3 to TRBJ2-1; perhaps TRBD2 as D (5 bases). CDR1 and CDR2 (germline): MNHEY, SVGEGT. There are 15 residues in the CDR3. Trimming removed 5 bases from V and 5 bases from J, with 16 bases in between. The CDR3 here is CASSPLGVGNNEQFF. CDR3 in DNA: TGTGCCAGCAGTCCCCTCGGGGTCGGTAACAATGAGCAGTTCTTC.

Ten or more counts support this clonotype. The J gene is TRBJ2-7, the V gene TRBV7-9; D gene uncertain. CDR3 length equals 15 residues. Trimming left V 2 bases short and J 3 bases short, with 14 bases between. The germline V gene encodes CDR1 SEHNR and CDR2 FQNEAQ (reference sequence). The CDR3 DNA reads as TGTGCCAGCAGCTTAAGGCAAGTCGAGGACTACGAGCAGTACTTC. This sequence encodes CASSLRQVEDYEQYF.

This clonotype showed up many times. Here the CDR3 reads CASSFQRGTDTQYF. The CDR3 DNA is TGTGCCAGCAGCTTTCAGCGGGGCACAGATACGCAGTATTTT. The rearrangement links TRBV7-9 to TRBJ2-3; tentatively, D is TRBD2 (6 bases). The CDR3 extends over 14 amino acids. CDR1 is SEHNR and CDR2 is FQNEAQ in the germline V gene (reference sequence). V lost 3 bases and J lost 1, with 8 bases in between.

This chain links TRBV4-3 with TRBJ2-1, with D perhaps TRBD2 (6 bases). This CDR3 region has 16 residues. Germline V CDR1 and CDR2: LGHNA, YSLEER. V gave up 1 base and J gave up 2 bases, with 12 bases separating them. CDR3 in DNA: TGCGCCAGCAGCCAAGGGGTAGCGGAGACCTACAATGAGCAGTTCTTC. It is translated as CASSQGVAETYNEQFF.

The chain's CDR3 is CSASKTAAGGWNSPLHF. For the CDR3, the DNA is TGCAGTGCTAGTAAAACAGCGGCAGGGGGTTGGAATTCACCCCTCCACTTT. The chain links TRBV20-1 to TRBJ1-6; 7 bases agree with TRBD1. Germline V gene sequence: CDR1 DFQATT, CDR2 SNEGSKA (reference sequence). V shed 3 bases and J 7 bases; nucleotides not matched to a gene: 15. The CDR3 length is 17 residues.

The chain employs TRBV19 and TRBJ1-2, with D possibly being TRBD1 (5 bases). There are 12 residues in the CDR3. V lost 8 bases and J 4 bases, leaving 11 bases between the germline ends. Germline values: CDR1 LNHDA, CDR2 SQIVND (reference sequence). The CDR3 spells CASGRESYGYTF. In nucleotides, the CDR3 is TGTGCCAGTGGCAGGGAGAGCTATGGCTACACCTTC.

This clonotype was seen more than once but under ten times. The CDR3 spells CASSLKLPGGSTDTQYF. The CDR3 DNA sequence: TGTGCCAGCAGCTTGAAGCTTCCGGGGGGAAGCACAGATACGCAGTATTTT. The chain employs TRBV7-2 and TRBJ2-3; 7 bases map to TRBD2. V was pared by 3 bases and J by 0 bases, with 9 bases of the junction left unmatched. Germline CDR1 and CDR2: SGHTA and FQGNSA. This CDR3 is 17 amino acids long.

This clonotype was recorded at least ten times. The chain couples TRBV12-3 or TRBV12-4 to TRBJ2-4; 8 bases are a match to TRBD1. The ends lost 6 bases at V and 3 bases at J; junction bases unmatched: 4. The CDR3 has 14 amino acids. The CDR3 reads CASRSQGGKNIQYF. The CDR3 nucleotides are TGTGCCAGCAGATCACAGGGGGGCAAAAACATTCAGTACTTC.

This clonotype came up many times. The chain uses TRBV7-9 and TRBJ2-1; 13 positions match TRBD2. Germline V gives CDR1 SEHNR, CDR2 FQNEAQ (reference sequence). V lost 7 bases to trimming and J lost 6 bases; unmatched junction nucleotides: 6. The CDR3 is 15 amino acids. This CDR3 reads CASTPGTSGANEQFF. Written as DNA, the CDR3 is TGTGCCAGCACCCCCGGGACTAGCGGGGCCAATGAGCAGTTCTTC.

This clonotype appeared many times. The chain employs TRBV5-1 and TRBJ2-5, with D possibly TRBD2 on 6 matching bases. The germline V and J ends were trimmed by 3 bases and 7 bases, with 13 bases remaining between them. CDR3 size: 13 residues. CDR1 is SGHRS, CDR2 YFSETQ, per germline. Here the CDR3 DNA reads TGCGCCAGCAGCTCTGGATTAGCGGCGACCCAGTACTTC. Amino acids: CASSSGLAATQYF.

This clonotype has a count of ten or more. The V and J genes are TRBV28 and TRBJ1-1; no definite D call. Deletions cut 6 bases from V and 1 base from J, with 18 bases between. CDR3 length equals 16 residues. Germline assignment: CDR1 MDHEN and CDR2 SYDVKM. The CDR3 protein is CASSQNRALGNTEAFF. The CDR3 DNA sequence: TGTGCCAGCAGCCAGAATCGGGCCCTAGGGAACACTGAAGCTTTCTTT.

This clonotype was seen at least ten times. The CDR3, as DNA: TGTGCCAGCAGTTTATCCCGTTTAGCGTCGAGCTCCTACAATGAGCAGTTCTTC. Its translation: CASSLSRLASSSYNEQFF. This chain uses TRBV28 with TRBJ2-1, with a tentative D call TRBD2 (5 bases). CDR1 MDHEN and CDR2 SYDVKM come from the germline V gene. This CDR3 region has 18 residues. V was shortened by 1 base and J by 0 bases, with 16 bases between the two germline ends.

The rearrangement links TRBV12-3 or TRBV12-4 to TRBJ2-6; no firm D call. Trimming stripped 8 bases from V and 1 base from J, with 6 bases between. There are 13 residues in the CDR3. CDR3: CASRRSGANVLTF. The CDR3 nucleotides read TGTGCCAGCCGAAGATCTGGGGCCAACGTCCTGACTTTC.

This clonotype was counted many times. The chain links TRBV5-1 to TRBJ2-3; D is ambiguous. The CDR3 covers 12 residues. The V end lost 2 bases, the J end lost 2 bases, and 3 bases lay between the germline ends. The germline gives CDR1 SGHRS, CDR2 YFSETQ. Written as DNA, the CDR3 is TGCGCCAGCAGCTTCAACACAGATACGCAGTATTTT. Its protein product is CASSFNTDTQYF.

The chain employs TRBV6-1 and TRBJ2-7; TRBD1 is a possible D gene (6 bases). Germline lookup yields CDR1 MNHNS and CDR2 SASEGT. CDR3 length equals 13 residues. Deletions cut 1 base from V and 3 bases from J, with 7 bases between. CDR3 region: CASSEVRGYEQYF. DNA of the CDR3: TGTGCCAGCAGTGAAGTCAGGGGCTACGAGCAGTACTTC.

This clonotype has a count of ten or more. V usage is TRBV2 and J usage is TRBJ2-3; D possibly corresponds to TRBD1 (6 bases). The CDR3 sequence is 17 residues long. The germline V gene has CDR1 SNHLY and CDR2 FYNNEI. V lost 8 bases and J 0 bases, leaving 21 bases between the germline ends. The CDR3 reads CASEEAEDSSSTDTQYF. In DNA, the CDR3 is TGTGCCAGCGAAGAGGCAGAGGACAGCTCGAGCACAGATACGCAGTATTTT.

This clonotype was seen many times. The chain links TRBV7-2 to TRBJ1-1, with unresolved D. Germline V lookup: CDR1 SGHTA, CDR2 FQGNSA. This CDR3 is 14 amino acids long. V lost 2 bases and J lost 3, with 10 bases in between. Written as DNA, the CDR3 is TGTGCCAGCAGCTTATTACAGAGCCACACTGAAGCTTTCTTT. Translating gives CASSLLQSHTEAFF.

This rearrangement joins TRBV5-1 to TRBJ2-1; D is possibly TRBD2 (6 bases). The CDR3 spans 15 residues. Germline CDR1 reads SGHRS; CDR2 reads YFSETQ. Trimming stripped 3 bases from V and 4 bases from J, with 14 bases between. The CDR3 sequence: CASSSGSGTYNEQFF. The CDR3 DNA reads TGCGCCAGCAGCTCCGGCTCTGGGACTTACAATGAGCAGTTCTTC.

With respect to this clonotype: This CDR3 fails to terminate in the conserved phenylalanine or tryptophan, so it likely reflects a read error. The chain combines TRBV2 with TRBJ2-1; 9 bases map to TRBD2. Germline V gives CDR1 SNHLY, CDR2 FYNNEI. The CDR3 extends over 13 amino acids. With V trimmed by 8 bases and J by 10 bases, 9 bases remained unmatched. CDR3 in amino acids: CASGRLAVIEQFS. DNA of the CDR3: TGTGCCAGCGGCCGACTAGCGGTCATCGAGCAGTTCTCC.

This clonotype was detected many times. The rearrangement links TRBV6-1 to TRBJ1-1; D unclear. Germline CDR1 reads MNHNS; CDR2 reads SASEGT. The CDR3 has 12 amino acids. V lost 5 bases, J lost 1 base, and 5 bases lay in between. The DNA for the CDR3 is TGTGCCAGCAGTACCCCGAACACTGAAGCTTTCTTT. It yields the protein CASSTPNTEAFF.